The 2 T cell receptor beta chains listed next were all sequenced from one sample in a study of metastatic and nonmetastatic thyroid tumors. Every patient underwent thyroid surgery untreated. TCRdb re-clonotyped the PCR reads through MiXCR. Here the sample spans about 40,000 clones, over 10% being singletons. Sequences were obtained from blood. The receptors derive from a female donor with papillary thyroid cancer or a benign thyroid nodule (not recorded which). Some clones in this sample may be carry-over from other donors' samples.

This clone was observed many times. V gene TRBV12-3 or TRBV12-4 combines with J gene TRBJ1-2, with D maybe TRBD1 (6 bases). V shed 3 bases and J shed 7 bases, with 9 bases lying between them. This CDR3 is 12 amino acids long. In nucleotides, the CDR3 is TGTGCCAGCAGTTTTACAGGGACTGGCTACACCTTC. Its translation: CASSFTGTGYTF.

This clone was found many times. The V call is TRBV6-2 or TRBV6-3, the J call TRBJ1-2, with 7 bases fitting TRBD1. V trimming: 2 bases; J trimming: 4 bases; junction bases outside the gene matches: 4. Germline values: CDR1 MNHEY, CDR2 SVGEGT. The CDR3 length is 14 residues. The CDR3 is CASSYSGQVYGYTF. The DNA for the CDR3 is TGTGCCAGCAGTTACAGCGGACAGGTCTATGGCTACACCTTC.